The 32 T cell receptor beta chains given below trace back to one sample, sequenced in a study of blood T cell repertoires in COVID-19. The table came from immunoSEQ multiplex PCR; TCRdb's copy has only in-frame clones and leaves some out. The repertoire holds nearly 250,000 clones, with 70% to 90% as singletons. The sequencing input was PBMCs or T cells enriched from blood (not recorded which). The source of these receptors is a middle-aged man who had been exposed to COVID-19.

This rearrangement joins TRBV7-9 to TRBJ1-1; no definite D call. The V gene lost 3 bases and the J gene lost 4 bases, with 18 bases spanning the gap. Germline V gene sequence: CDR1 SEHNR, CDR2 FQNEAQ (reference sequence). This CDR3 has 16 residues. CDR3 sequence reads: CASSFSQRILSTEAFF. CDR3 nucleotide sequence: TGTGCCAGCAGCTTCAGCCAGAGGATATTGTCCACTGAAGCTTTCTTT. The full variable domain, in which reference TRBV7-9 and TRBJ1-1 provide the parts outside the CDR3, is DTGVSQNPRHKITKRGQNVTFRCDPISEHNRLYWYRQTLGQGPEFLTYFQNEAQLEKSRLLSDRFSAERPKGSFSTLEIQRTEQGDSAMYLCASSFSQRILSTEAFFGQGTRLTVV.

V is TRBV19 and J is TRBJ1-5, with a weak D call TRBD1 (6 bases). V shed 7 bases and J shed 7 bases, with 20 bases lying between them. Germline CDR1 and CDR2: LNHDA and SQIVND (reference sequence). The CDR3 spans 15 residues. DNA of the CDR3: TGTGCCAGTACTTACACAGGGAGCATCGAACAGCCCCAGCATTTT. It yields the protein CASTYTGSIEQPQHF.

The V and J genes are TRBV30 and TRBJ2-3, with a possible D match to TRBD1 (6 bases). The germline V gene encodes CDR1 GTSNPN and CDR2 SVGIG (reference sequence). The length of the CDR3 is 14 residues. The CDR3 DNA sequence: TGTGCTACTCAGGGGCTAACTAGGTCTACTACGCAGTATTTT. Encoded protein: CATQGLTRSTTQYF. The full variable domain, with the rest looked up from reference TRBV30 and TRBJ2-3, is SQTIHQWPATLVQPVGSPLSLECTVEGTSNPNLYWYRQAAGRGLQLLFYSVGIGQISSEVPQNLSASRPQDRQFILSSKKLLLSDSGFYLCATQGLTRSTTQYFGPGTRLTVL.

V usage is TRBV5-1 and J usage is TRBJ1-2; D unresolved. Germline V lookup: CDR1 SGHRS, CDR2 YFSETQ. The germline V and J ends were trimmed by 4 bases and 0 bases, with 13 bases remaining between them. This CDR3 spans 15 amino acids. CDR3 nucleotides: TGCGCCAGCAGCCGCGATCAGGTAGCTAACTATGGCTACACCTTC. This translates into CASSRDQVANYGYTF.

The chain carries TRBV7-6 and TRBJ2-2, with D unclear. V lost 5 bases, J lost 6 bases, and 10 bases lay in between. This CDR3 has 13 residues. The germline V gene encodes CDR1 SGHVS and CDR2 FNYEAQ. As DNA, the CDR3 is TGTGCCAGCAGCGCGGCGGTGGCCGGGGAGCTGTTTTTT. Its translation: CASSAAVAGELFF.

The chain employs TRBV5-1 and TRBJ2-3; 12 nucleotides agree with TRBD2. Germline V gene sequence: CDR1 SGHRS, CDR2 YFSETQ. The CDR3 has 16 residues. Germline trimming cut 3 bases from V and 5 bases from J; bases unmatched to any gene: 7. In nucleotides, the CDR3 is TGCGCCAGCAGCTGGCCTAGCGGGGGGGCCGTAGATACGCAGTATTTT. Residues: CASSWPSGGAVDTQYF.

The CDR3 protein is CASSQRQRILAEAFF. The CDR3 bases are TGTGCCAGCTCCCAAAGACAGAGGATTCTGGCTGAAGCTTTCTTT. The rearrangement joins TRBV18 to TRBJ1-1, with D maybe TRBD1 (5 bases). The CDR3 has 15 amino acids. V was trimmed by 6 bases and J by 6 bases, leaving 20 bases between them. Germline values: CDR1 KGHSH, CDR2 LQKENI.

V gene TRBV5-4 combines with J gene TRBJ2-7, with 7 bases identical to TRBD2. There are 15 residues in the CDR3. Trimming at V came to 4 bases and at J to 3 bases, leaving 10 bases not matched to a gene. Germline CDR1 and CDR2: SGHNT and YYREEE (reference sequence). The DNA of the CDR3 is TGTGCCAGCAGCCGGCGATCGAGCGGGAACTACGAGCAGTACGTC. Amino acids: CASSRRSSGNYEQYV.

V is TRBV4-2 and J is TRBJ2-1; 9 bases fit TRBD2. Germline lookup yields CDR1 LGHNA and CDR2 YNFKEQ. CDR3 length: 16 amino acids. V lost 0 bases, J lost 4 bases, and 4 bases stayed unmatched. CDR3 residues: CASSQESTSGYNEQFF. CDR3 in DNA: TGTGCCAGCAGCCAAGAGTCGACTAGCGGTTACAATGAGCAGTTCTTC.

This chain joins TRBV2 and TRBJ1-1; D is unclear. With 7 bases removed from V and 6 bases from J, the gap between germline ends came to 18 bases. The CDR3 sequence is 14 residues long. Germline CDR1 SNHLY, CDR2 FYNNEI. CDR3 region: CASNSRLTGAEAFF. CDR3 nucleotides: TGTGCCAGCAACTCTAGACTAACCGGGGCTGAAGCTTTCTTT.

This chain joins TRBV25-1 and TRBJ1-4; 8 bases align to TRBD1. V shed 5 bases and J 8 bases; nucleotides not matched to a gene: 10. The length of the CDR3 is 15 residues. The germline V gene has CDR1 MGHDK and CDR2 SYGVNS. The CDR3 protein is CASSLVGQGGEKLFF. CDR3 coding DNA: TGTGCCAGCAGTTTGGTAGGACAGGGAGGGGAAAAACTGTTTTTT.

Comment on this clone: One junction end does not reproduce the germline sequence, and a read error may be involved. This chain uses TRBV3-1 (or the pseudogene TRBV3-2) with TRBJ2-1; 11 bases line up with TRBD2. This CDR3 contains 13 residues. The germline CDR1 and CDR2 sequences are LGHDT and YNNKEL (reference sequence). The CDR3 nucleotides read TGTGCCAGCAGCCAAGCTAGTAGCGGGAGGGGGGTCTTC. Protein sequence: CASSQASSGRGVF.

The sample holds one count of this clone. V gene TRBV5-4 combines with J gene TRBJ2-7, with a tentative D call TRBD2 (6 bases). Trimming left V 4 bases short and J 2 bases short, with 10 bases between. Germline V CDR1 and CDR2: SGHNT, YYREEE (reference sequence). The length of the CDR3 is 13 residues. The CDR3: CASSVGGAYEQYF. As DNA, the CDR3 is TGTGCCAGCAGCGTCGGGGGTGCCTACGAGCAGTACTTC.

The rearrangement uses TRBV20-1 and TRBJ1-2; D is uncertain. V was shortened by 3 bases and J by 2 bases, with 7 bases between the two germline ends. Germline V lookup: CDR1 DFQATT, CDR2 SNEGSKA (reference sequence). The CDR3 has 12 residues. In DNA form, the CDR3 reads TGCAGTGCTAGTTTCAGGAACTATGGCTACACCTTC. This sequence encodes CSASFRNYGYTF.

This clone has just a few counts. The rearrangement links TRBV27 to TRBJ1-2, with D possibly matching TRBD1 (6 bases). This CDR3 has 13 residues. Germline V gives CDR1 MNHEY, CDR2 SMNVEV (reference sequence). Trimming removed 3 bases at V and 6 bases at J, with 11 bases between. Written as DNA, the CDR3 is TGTGCCAGCAGTTTTCTACAGGGCCATGGCTACACCTTC. Translation: CASSFLQGHGYTF.

This clone came up once. The genes are TRBV27 and TRBJ2-4; D possibly corresponds to TRBD2 (5 bases). The CDR3 covers 12 residues. CDR1 and CDR2 (germline): MNHEY, SMNVEV (reference sequence). Trimming took off 7 bases at V and 6 bases at J, with 10 bases between the two ends. The DNA for the CDR3 is TGTGCCAGCATCGGCGGGTCAAACATTCAGTACTTC. Translated: CASIGGSNIQYF.

The rearrangement uses TRBV4-1 and TRBJ1-2, with 7 bases fitting TRBD1. V shed 2 bases, J shed 7 bases, and the junction held 10 bases outside the gene matches. This CDR3 spans 15 amino acids. Germline V gene sequence: CDR1 MGHRA, CDR2 YSYEKL. CDR3 sequence: CASSQIQGKGAGYTF. In DNA form, the CDR3 reads TGCGCCAGCAGCCAAATACAGGGGAAGGGCGCTGGCTACACCTTC.

The rearrangement joins TRBV6-6 to TRBJ1-1; TRBD1 aligns across 8 bases. CDR3 size: 15 residues. The V gene end was trimmed by 2 bases and the J gene end by 3 bases; junction bases not matched to a gene: 5. Germline-derived CDR1 and CDR2 are MNHNY and SVGAGI (reference sequence). CDR3 nucleotides: TGTGCCAGCAGTTACCCCGACAGGGGCCACACTGAAGCTTTCTTT. It translates to CASSYPDRGHTEAFF.

The gene calls are TRBV4-1 and TRBJ2-3; TRBD2 agrees at 9 bases. The CDR3 extends over 14 amino acids. Losses at the gene ends were 3 bases for V and 8 bases for J; bases not matched to a gene: 6. Germline V gene data show CDR1 as MGHRA and CDR2 as YSYEKL. CDR3 in amino acids: CASSQAGGGGTQYF. In DNA, the CDR3 is TGCGCCAGCAGCCAGGCGGGGGGGGGCGGTACGCAGTATTTT.

This chain links TRBV5-6 with TRBJ2-7; D is possibly TRBD1 (5 bases). The CDR3 totals 14 residues. Trimming took 0 bases from V and 6 from J, leaving 13 bases between them. Germline loops: CDR1 SGHDT, CDR2 YYEEEE. The CDR3 loop reads CASSLGVRVSEQYF. Written as DNA, the CDR3 is TGTGCCAGCAGCTTGGGTGTCAGGGTTTCCGAGCAGTACTTC.

This chain uses TRBV28 with TRBJ2-7; a possible D gene is TRBD1 (7 bases). V shed 4 bases and J shed 2 bases, with 21 bases lying between them. The germline V gene has CDR1 MDHEN and CDR2 SYDVKM. The length of the CDR3 is 17 residues. CDR3 loop: CASSSSRGTEWAYEQYV. For the CDR3, the DNA is TGTGCCAGCAGTTCTTCACGCGGGACAGAGTGGGCCTACGAGCAGTACGTC.

The rearrangement links TRBV12-3 or TRBV12-4 to TRBJ1-1, with D unresolved. CDR3 size: 13 residues. V was trimmed by 4 bases and J by 10 bases, leaving 16 bases between them. Here the CDR3 reads CASSSTGGYRAFF. CDR3 nucleotides: TGTGCCAGCAGTTCTACCGGAGGGTATCGAGCTTTCTTT.

The chain employs TRBV7-9 and TRBJ1-1; possibly TRBD1 for D (5 bases). Germline V gene sequence: CDR1 SEHNR, CDR2 FQNEAQ (reference sequence). This CDR3 has 14 amino acids. Trimming stripped 6 bases from V and 5 bases from J, with 16 bases between. As DNA, the CDR3 is TGTGCCAGCAGAAACCAGGGAGGTGGGACTGAAGCTTTCTTT. Translated: CASRNQGGGTEAFF.

The chain couples TRBV5-1 to TRBJ1-1, with D possibly being TRBD1 (5 bases). The CDR3 length is 13 residues. V dropped 1 base and J dropped 6 bases, with 10 bases sitting between them. Germline-derived CDR1 and CDR2 are SGHRS and YFSETQ. The CDR3 bases are TGCGCCAGCAGCTTGCAGGGTAGTCCTGAAGCTTTCTTT. This codes for CASSLQGSPEAFF.

V usage is TRBV14 and J usage is TRBJ1-1; 8 bases line up with TRBD1. The V and J ends lost 1 base and 13 bases, in that order; junction bases with no gene match: 20. This CDR3 region has 17 residues. Germline V CDR1 and CDR2: SGHDN, FVKESK. The CDR3 nucleotides are TGTGCCAGCAGCCAAGGCAACCCAAATGTCCAGGGGGCCGAACTTTTCTTT. Its translation is CASSQGNPNVQGAELFF.

The chain recombines TRBV4-2 with TRBJ2-7; 9 nucleotides match TRBD1. CDR1 LGHNA and CDR2 YNFKEQ come from the germline V gene. The CDR3 covers 16 residues. V dropped 1 base and J dropped 2; count of bases not matched to a gene: 6. The CDR3 loop reads CASSQVFTGGPYEQYF. For the CDR3, the DNA is TGTGCCAGCAGCCAAGTATTCACAGGGGGCCCCTACGAGCAGTACTTC.

The J gene is TRBJ2-7, the V gene TRBV12-3 or TRBV12-4, with D maybe TRBD1 (6 bases). CDR3 length: 13 amino acids. Trimming left V 1 base short and J 4 bases short, with 8 bases between. DNA for the CDR3: TGTGCCAGCAGTTTAGGCAGGGGATACGAGCAGTACGTC. The encoded protein is CASSLGRGYEQYV.

This clone is a singleton in its sample. The chain is built from TRBV11-3 and TRBJ2-1; 11 bases map to TRBD2. Germline values: CDR1 SGHNT, CDR2 YENEEA. The junction had 4 bases not matched to a gene; V was cut back by 4 bases and J by 2 bases. This CDR3 contains 16 residues. CDR3 loop: CASSSGTSGAYNEQFF. The CDR3 bases are TGTGCCAGCAGCTCCGGGACTAGCGGAGCCTACAATGAGCAGTTCTTC.

Note on this clone: Additional DNA sequences in this sample encode the identical CDR3. The chain is built from TRBV3-1 (or the pseudogene TRBV3-2) and TRBJ1-3; D uncertain. CDR1 and CDR2 from the germline V gene are LGHDT and YNNKEL (reference sequence). V shed 4 bases and J shed 3 bases, with 4 bases lying between them. This CDR3 is built from 12 residues. The chain's CDR3 is CASSPIGNTIYF. The CDR3 bases are TGTGCCAGCAGCCCTATTGGAAACACCATATATTTT.

The chain has TRBV5-1 and TRBJ2-2, with D perhaps TRBD2 (7 bases). The V gene lost 3 bases and the J gene lost 7 bases, with 16 bases spanning the gap. The CDR3 has 15 residues. CDR1 and CDR2 (germline): SGHRS, YFSETQ. CDR3 protein: CASSYRTAGHGELFF. The CDR3 DNA sequence: TGCGCCAGCAGCTACAGGACAGCGGGACACGGGGAGCTGTTTTTT.

The chain joins TRBV19 to TRBJ2-2, with a possible D match to TRBD1 (6 bases). The V and J ends lost 7 bases and 5 bases respectively, with 11 bases between them. The CDR3 has 13 residues. From germline, CDR1 is LNHDA and CDR2 SQIVND (reference sequence). CDR3 region: CASKQGWTGELFF. In DNA form, the CDR3 reads TGTGCCAGTAAGCAGGGGTGGACCGGGGAGCTGTTTTTT.

The V gene is TRBV25-1, the J gene TRBJ2-7; tentatively, D is TRBD2 (8 bases). Germline V gene sequence: CDR1 MGHDK, CDR2 SYGVNS. With 4 bases removed from V and 4 bases from J, the gap between germline ends came to 20 bases. The CDR3 covers 16 residues. CDR3 in amino acids: CASSGGGPDRAYEQYV. CDR3 in DNA: TGTGCCAGCAGTGGCGGGGGGCCTGACAGGGCTTACGAGCAGTACGTC.